This T cell receptor beta chain was recovered during a study of human T cells and chemical hapten exposure. Turning to the study itself: Mostly female patients had alopecia areata, totalis or universalis.

This CDR3 comprises 15 residues. V trimming: 6 bases; J trimming: 2 bases; junction bases outside the gene matches: 5. This clonotype was detected only a few times. In TCRdb, the RACE reads were re-called with MiXCR into one record per CDR3 protein. The data show 87,000 or so distinct CDR3 sequences, approximately 9.9% seen once. Time point in this sample: pre-sensitization, week 0. Documented treatment: therapeutic diphenylcyclopropenone sensitization with weekly scalp DPC. The source was whole blood, collected in connection with sensitization to the hapten diphenylcyclopropenone (DPC). The rearrangement joins TRBV12-3 or TRBV12-4 to TRBJ2-5; the match to TRBD2 covers 11 bases. This TCR derives from a woman between 40 and 55 years old with alopecia areata. Some clones in this sample may be carry-over from other donors' samples. The CDR3 DNA is TGTGCCAGCAGGGAACTAGCGGGGGATCAAGAGACCCAGTACTTC. It is translated as CASRELAGDQETQYF.